This is a list of T cell receptor beta chains from one sample in a study of shared clonotypes between healthy human individuals. Data came from immunoSEQ multiplex PCR; TCRdb stores just in-frame clones and leaves some out. Here the sample spans hundreds of thousands of clones, 74% being singletons. Material: memory CD4+ T cells sorted from blood. Every receptor here comes from a woman aged 25 to 39 in good health. CDR3s include the opening cysteine and the closing phenylalanine or tryptophan. Fields, in order: V gene, J gene, CDR3 protein.

TRBV5-4	TRBJ2-5	CASSSDTGPQETQYF
TRBV28	TRBJ1-5	CASSAPAGTGGNQPQHF
TRBV30	TRBJ2-1	CAWRGYNEQFF
TRBV30	TRBJ1-2	CAWSAQGGYTF
TRBV19	TRBJ2-1	CASSTPLGAGASNEQFF
TRBV9	TRBJ2-6	CASSVSGLRSGANVLTF
TRBV10-3	TRBJ2-5	CAISVNRRETQYF
TRBV2	TRBJ2-3	CASSEGGYTQYF
TRBV27	TRBJ2-7	CASTTGTGTSEQYF
TRBV6-6	TRBJ2-1	CASRPAGWANEQFF
TRBV27	TRBJ1-5	CASSLFAERSNQPQHF
TRBV2	TRBJ2-7	CASSPQQVHEQYF
TRBV6-1	TRBJ2-7	CASSLFDEQYF
TRBV27	TRBJ2-7	CATFTSSYEQYF
TRBV6-1	TRBJ2-7	CASCLAGGHEQYF
TRBV6-4	TRBJ2-3	CASSEGQGADTQYF
TRBV5-1	TRBJ2-7	CASSLQGASYEQYF
TRBV19	TRBJ1-5	CASSSWQGVNQPQHF
TRBV5-1	TRBJ2-3	CASNGLAGGPGTDTQYF
TRBV28	TRBJ2-3	CASSSGGRTDTQYF
TRBV11-3	TRBJ2-3	CASSLGGTSGSGDTQYF
TRBV19	TRBJ2-3	CASRRTSGNTDTQYF
TRBV9	TRBJ2-7	CASSGSGEYEQYF
TRBV10-3	TRBJ2-7	CAIRGQGSTYEQYF
TRBV30	TRBJ1-4	CAWSGAVGEKLFF
TRBV7-2	TRBJ2-3	CASTLQPGAGTDTQYF
TRBV7-9	TRBJ2-6	CASRRDTSGANVLTF
TRBV12-5	TRBJ2-6	CASGSHVGGSSGANVLTF
TRBV28	TRBJ2-2	CASTSGRAGELFF
TRBV2	TRBJ2-2	CASGRVGNTGELFF
TRBV11-2	TRBJ2-2	CASSLRLAGTGELFF
TRBV19	TRBJ1-1	CASSPPWGSAFF
TRBV4-2	TRBJ1-5	CASSQKGGGQANNQPQHF
TRBV4-1	TRBJ2-1	CASSLNDNGRAWYSYNEQFF
TRBV5-1	NA	CASSLVGSPYEQYF
TRBV30	TRBJ2-3	CAWRSGTGEFDTQYF
TRBV4-2	TRBJ2-4	CASSQDLRGSLGKNIQYF
TRBV10-3	TRBJ2-1	CAISDTGLAANEQFF
TRBV5-1	TRBJ1-5	CASSLAPWSNQPQHF
TRBV27	TRBJ2-7	CASKAPSGAGPYEQYF
TRBV5-1	TRBJ1-2	CASSFSPSDRGPQGYGYTF
TRBV7-3	TRBJ2-1	CASSVIADNEQFF
TRBV19	TRBJ2-1	CASRRRDLSEQFF
TRBV7-9	TRBJ1-1	CASMGQGGTEAFF